This TCR beta chain was sequenced during a study of T cells after yellow fever vaccination. Across the study: SMART-Seq v4 Ultra Low Input prepared the low-cell-number fractions. Study results and caveats: The bulk population could contribute abundant contaminating clonotypes to FACS-sorted repertoires. The secondary T-cell response peaked on day 5, not day 15, but was weaker.

The V segment lost 0 bases and the J segment 7 bases; nucleotides outside the gene matches: 6. The CDR3 totals 15 residues. Looked up from germline, CDR1 is LGHNA and CDR2 is YSLEER. Turning to this clonotype: Its specificity is not known.

Universal primer sites and UMIs were introduced during 5'RACE template-switching synthesis of TCR cDNA. MiXCR, run by TCRdb on the 5' RACE reads, gives a single entry per CDR3 protein. The data show about 300,000 distinct CDR3 sequences, around 8.6% seen once. The chain combines TRBV4-3 with TRBJ2-1, with 7 bases matching TRBD1. The clonotype comes from a man younger than 35 who received the YFV17D yellow fever vaccine. This sample comprised CD4+ T cells sorted from PBMCs, obtained 5 days after the yellow fever booster vaccination. Written as DNA, the CDR3 is TGCGCCAGCAGCCAAGAGGGACAGACAGGGAATGAGCAGTTCTTC. This translates into CASSQEGQTGNEQFF.